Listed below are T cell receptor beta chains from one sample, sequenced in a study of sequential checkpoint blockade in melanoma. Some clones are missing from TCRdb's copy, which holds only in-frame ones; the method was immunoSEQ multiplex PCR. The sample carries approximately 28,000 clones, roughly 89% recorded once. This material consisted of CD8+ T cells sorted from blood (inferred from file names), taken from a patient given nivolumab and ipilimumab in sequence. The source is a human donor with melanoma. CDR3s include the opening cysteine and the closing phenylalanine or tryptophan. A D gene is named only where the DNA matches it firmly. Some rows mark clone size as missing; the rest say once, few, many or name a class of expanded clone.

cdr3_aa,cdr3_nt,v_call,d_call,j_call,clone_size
CASRGLAHYEQYF,TGTGCCAGCAGGGGACTAGCCCACTACGAGCAGTACTTC,TRBV27,TRBD2,TRBJ2-7,once
CASSSLLDKKNEQFF,TGTGCCAGCAGCAGCCTACTCGACAAGAAAAATGAGCAGTTCTTC,TRBV9,.,TRBJ2-1,.
CASSLGVGQGNTEAFF,TGTGCCAGCAGCTTAGGCGTTGGACAGGGGAACACTGAAGCTTTCTTT,TRBV11-1,TRBD1,TRBJ1-1,.
CASRLRGLGSGANVLTF,TGTGCCAGCCGCCTTCGAGGTTTGGGCTCTGGGGCCAACGTCCTGACTTTC,TRBV7-9,.,TRBJ2-6,.
CASRAGQADQPQHF,TGTGCCAGCAGGGCGGGACAGGCCGATCAGCCCCAGCATTTT,TRBV27,TRBD1,TRBJ1-5,.
CASTWDSPYNEQFF,TGCGCCAGCACCTGGGACAGCCCCTACAATGAGCAGTTCTTC,TRBV5-1,TRBD1,TRBJ2-1,few
CAIKTGLSNTGELFF,TGTGCCATCAAGACGGGTCTCTCGAACACCGGGGAGCTGTTTTTT,TRBV10-3,.,TRBJ2-2,.
CASSFAGELFF,TGTGCCAGCAGCTTCGCCGGGGAGCTGTTTTTT,TRBV7-9,.,TRBJ2-2,few
CASSSSGRALTQYF,TGTGCCAGCAGCTCCAGCGGGAGGGCCCTTACGCAGTATTTT,TRBV9,TRBD2,TRBJ2-3,.
CASSPIPAGGRRETQYF,TGTGCCAGCAGCCCTATACCCGCGGGGGGTCGACGGGAGACCCAGTACTTC,TRBV4-2,TRBD2,TRBJ2-5,.
CASSVAASGGTDTQYF,TGTGCCAGCAGCGTAGCGGCTAGCGGGGGCACAGATACGCAGTATTTT,TRBV9,TRBD2,TRBJ2-3,.
CASTTRDSGYNEQFF,TGTGCCAGTACTACCCGGGACAGTGGCTACAATGAGCAGTTCTTC,TRBV19,TRBD1,TRBJ2-1,.
CASSLSGQDYNEQFF,TGTGCCAGCAGCTTATCGGGACAGGACTACAATGAGCAGTTCTTC,TRBV7-6,TRBD1,TRBJ2-1,.
CASSLAAGTLYNEQFF,TGTGCCAGCAGCTTAGCCGCCGGGACTCTCTACAATGAGCAGTTCTTC,TRBV7-2,.,TRBJ2-1,.
CASSEYRGVGTGELFF,TGTGCCAGCAGTGAATACAGGGGCGTCGGGACCGGGGAGCTGTTTTTT,TRBV2,TRBD1,TRBJ2-2,.
CASSAQGNQPQHF,TGTGCCAGCAGCGCACAGGGGAACCAGCCCCAGCATTTT,TRBV7-2,TRBD1,TRBJ1-5,.
CARSLAGGDYGYTF,TGTGCCAGAAGCTTGGCAGGGGGCGACTATGGCTACACCTTC,TRBV5-3,TRBD1,TRBJ1-2,.
CASSLAGVGTYEQYF,TGTGCCAGCAGCTTAGCAGGGGTGGGTACCTACGAGCAGTACTTC,TRBV7-2,.,TRBJ2-7,.
CASSLTTGSKLFF,TGTGCCAGCAGCCTAACGACCGGGTCAAAACTGTTTTTT,TRBV11-1,.,TRBJ1-4,once
CASSSLPGLESYEQYF,TGTGCCAGTAGTTCCCTCCCCGGACTCGAGTCCTACGAGCAGTACTTC,TRBV19,.,TRBJ2-7,.
CASSLEFEGSGYGYTF,TGTGCCAGCAGCTTGGAGTTCGAGGGCAGTGGCTATGGCTACACCTTC,TRBV5-5,.,TRBJ1-2,.
CATSGQTSGNTGELFF,TGTGCCACCAGCGGCCAGACATCCGGCAACACCGGGGAGCTGTTTTTT,TRBV15,.,TRBJ2-2,.
CASSAQGTGTDTQYF,TGTGCCAGCAGTGCCCAGGGTACCGGCACAGATACGCAGTATTTT,TRBV25-1,.,TRBJ2-3,once
CASSPAGAGVKQYF,TGTGCCAGCAGTCCCGCCGGGGCAGGGGTGAAGCAGTATTTT,TRBV6-5,.,TRBJ2-3,.
CASSFRGSYNEQFF,TGTGCCAGCAGTTTCCGGGGATCCTACAATGAGCAGTTCTTC,TRBV27,.,TRBJ2-1,.
CATSRRTEDGYTF,TGTGCCACCAGCAGGCGGACAGAAGATGGCTACACCTTC,TRBV15,.,TRBJ1-2,.
CASSPGTGGREQYF,TGTGCCAGCAGCCCCGGGACAGGGGGCAGGGAGCAGTACTTC,TRBV5-4,TRBD1,TRBJ2-7,.
CASSFGGGNNEQFF,TGTGCCAGCAGTTTTGGAGGGGGCAACAATGAGCAGTTCTTC,TRBV27,.,TRBJ2-1,.
CASSFSTGTGVYGYTF,TGTGCCAGCAGTTTCTCAACCGGGACAGGGGTCTATGGCTACACCTTC,TRBV27,TRBD1,TRBJ1-2,.
CATSSYRGKNSPLHF,TGTGCCACCAGCTCCTACAGGGGCAAAAATTCACCCCTCCACTTT,TRBV15,TRBD1,TRBJ1-6,.
CASSPVIGGRGQPQHF,TGCGCCAGCAGCCCTGTTATAGGGGGACGGGGTCAGCCCCAGCATTTT,TRBV4-1,.,TRBJ1-5,.
CAWSVGSGQVMGQYF,TGTGCCTGGAGTGTAGGGTCGGGACAGGTGATGGGGCAGTACTTC,TRBV30,TRBD1,TRBJ2-7,.
CASSLEFRDEQFF,TGTGCCAGCAGCTTAGAGTTTCGCGATGAGCAGTTCTTC,TRBV13,.,TRBJ2-1,.
CASSTVVPQKPLREGYTF,TGTGCCAGCAGCACTGTGGTACCACAAAAACCTCTACGGGAGGGCTACACCTTC,TRBV21-1,.,TRBJ1-2,.
CAISEAGMNTEAFF,TGTGCCATCAGTGAAGCAGGCATGAACACTGAAGCTTTCTTT,TRBV10-3,.,TRBJ1-1,few
CASSPDQGAIETQYF,TGTGCCAGCAGCCCAGATCAGGGGGCAATAGAGACCCAGTACTTC,TRBV28,TRBD1,TRBJ2-5,.
CATSRLEKETQYF,TGTGCCACCAGCAGACTAGAAAAGGAGACCCAGTACTTC,TRBV15,.,TRBJ2-5,.
CASSPQGLAKNIQYF,TGTGCCAGCAGCCCCCAGGGGCTAGCCAAAAACATTCAGTACTTC,TRBV9,.,TRBJ2-4,.
CASSLAVQGGEQFF,TGTGCCAGCAGCTTAGCCGTACAGGGCGGTGAGCAGTTCTTC,TRBV7-8,.,TRBJ2-1,.
CASSVWDYTEAFF,TGTGCCAGCAGCGTATGGGACTACACTGAAGCTTTCTTT,TRBV9,.,TRBJ1-1,.
CASSLAGATNEKLFF,TGTGCCAGCAGCTTGGCCGGGGCAACTAATGAAAAACTGTTTTTT,TRBV5-8,.,TRBJ1-4,few
CSAIPEDGYTF,TGCAGCGCCATCCCGGAGGATGGCTACACCTTC,TRBV29-1,.,TRBJ1-2,.
CASSQVGPSSVKETQYF,TGTGCCAGCAGCCAAGTAGGCCCTAGCTCGGTAAAAGAGACCCAGTACTTC,TRBV4-2,.,TRBJ2-5,.
CASTSGTSVYEQYF,TGTGCCAGCACCTCCGGGACTAGCGTCTACGAGCAGTACTTC,TRBV4-2,TRBD2,TRBJ2-7,.
CATRTTSYGYTF,TGTGCCACTAGGACAACCTCCTATGGCTACACCTTC,TRBV19,.,TRBJ1-2,few
CASSPGRGEMNTEAFF,TGCGCCAGTAGCCCTGGGCGGGGTGAGATGAACACTGAAGCTTTCTTT,TRBV5-1,.,TRBJ1-1,.
CASTFPVLSFNTGELFF,TGTGCCAGCACCTTCCCCGTACTATCTTTTAACACCGGGGAGCTGTTTTTT,TRBV7-8,.,TRBJ2-2,.
CASSSSVDYSNQPQHF,TGTGCCAGCAGTTCATCGGTCGACTATAGCAATCAGCCCCAGCATTTT,TRBV28,.,TRBJ1-5,.
CASSLRGTEAFF,TGTGCCAGCAGTTTAAGGGGAACTGAAGCTTTCTTT,TRBV28,.,TRBJ1-1,.
CASRPGLAGALQETQYF,TGTGCCAGCCGACCGGGACTAGCGGGGGCGTTACAAGAGACCCAGTACTTC,TRBV2,TRBD2,TRBJ2-5,once